A single sample gave rise to the 18 T cell receptor beta chains below, sequenced in a study of shared clonotypes between healthy human individuals. The assay was immunoSEQ multiplex PCR, and TCRdb's table has in-frame clones only and misses some. The table records approximately 340,000 clones, around 67% of them present only once. The sequenced sample consisted of memory CD4+ T cells sorted from blood. The subset denotes: CD45RA-negative fraction. These receptors all come from a man aged 30 to 45 in good health.

V gene TRBV4-1 combines with J gene TRBJ1-3; D unresolved. Germline CDR1 reads MGHRA; CDR2 reads YSYEKL. Deletions cut 1 base from V and 3 bases from J, with 7 bases between. The CDR3 is 14 residues long. CDR3 sequence: CASSQADGGNTIYF. Here the CDR3 DNA reads TGCGCCAGCAGCCAAGCCGACGGTGGAAACACCATATATTTT.

V gene TRBV25-1 combines with J gene TRBJ2-7; D perhaps matches TRBD2 (6 bases). Per germline, CDR1 MGHDK and CDR2 SYGVNS. Trimming pared 8 bases from V and 0 bases from J, leaving 20 bases between. CDR3 length: 16 amino acids. The CDR3 DNA reads TGTGCCAGCGCGTGGACGGAAGCGGGCTACTCCTACGAGCAGTACTTC. This gives the protein CASAWTEAGYSYEQYF.

Points on this clone: It may be a read error: a sequence one base away is much more abundant. Distinct nucleotide sequences in the sample also encode this CDR3. The CDR3 bases are TGTGCCAGCAGCCTAGTCCACGAGCAGTACTTC. Protein product: CASSLVHEQYF. This chain joins TRBV7-2 and TRBJ2-7; D not certain. The CDR3 is 11 amino acids. The germline gives CDR1 SGHTA, CDR2 FQGNSA. V was clipped by 5 bases and J by 5 bases, with 7 bases between them.

This clone has only one observation. The chain recombines TRBV14 with TRBJ2-7; D call uncertain. Germline V gene sequence: CDR1 SGHDN, CDR2 FVKESK. V lost 4 bases and J lost 4, with 17 bases in between. The CDR3 covers 15 residues. The CDR3 spells CASSPPGRGGYEQYF. CDR3 coding DNA: TGTGCCAGCAGCCCCCCTGGCCGCGGCGGTTACGAGCAGTACTTC.

This chain's CDR3 is CASSAAPTGGNQPQHF. The CDR3 DNA reads TGCGCCAGCAGCGCAGCCCCTACGGGGGGCAATCAGCCCCAGCATTTT. This chain links TRBV5-1 with TRBJ1-5; a possible D gene is TRBD1 (5 bases). The CDR3 contains 16 residues. V was clipped by 4 bases and J by 2 bases, with 16 bases between them. The germline CDR1 and CDR2 sequences are SGHRS and YFSETQ.

This clone occurred a few times. This sequence joins TRBV9 and TRBJ2-1; TRBD2 agrees at 11 bases. The CDR3 loop spans 17 amino acids. Germline V lookup: CDR1 SGDLS, CDR2 YYNGEE. Losses at the gene ends were 3 bases for V and 2 bases for J; bases not matched to a gene: 7. The CDR3 nucleotides read TGTGCCAGCAGCGCGGGGCAGACTAGCGGGACCTACAATGAGCAGTTCTTC. It is translated as CASSAGQTSGTYNEQFF. The entire variable domain, with the rest obtained from reference TRBV9 and TRBJ2-1, is as follows: DSGVTQTPKHLITATGQRVTLRCSPRSGDLSVYWYQQSLDQGLQFLIQYYNGEERAKGNILERFSAQQFPDLHSELNLSSLELGDSALYFCASSAGQTSGTYNEQFFGPGTRLTVL.

This clone was seen a few times. This chain uses TRBV28 with TRBJ1-5; no firm D call. Germline V gene sequence: CDR1 MDHEN, CDR2 SYDVKM. V lost 2 bases, J lost 6 bases, and 14 bases lay in between. CDR3 length: 15 residues. The CDR3 here is CASSLGGNLGQPQHF. The CDR3 nucleotides are TGTGCCAGCAGTTTAGGAGGTAATCTCGGTCAGCCCCAGCATTTT.

The rearrangement joins TRBV20-1 to TRBJ2-1; possibly TRBD1 for D (5 bases). This CDR3 is 10 amino acids long. The germline gives CDR1 DFQATT, CDR2 SNEGSKA (reference sequence). CDR3 protein: CGPGADEQFF. The DNA of the CDR3 is TGCGGCCCTGGGGCGGACGAGCAGTTCTTC.

J is TRBJ1-1 and V is TRBV7-9; D is ambiguous. The V gene's germline CDR1 is SEHNR and CDR2 FQNEAQ (reference sequence). The CDR3 spans 12 residues. The V gene lost 3 bases and the J gene lost 5 bases, with 7 bases spanning the gap. The CDR3 spells CASSFTDTEAFF. CDR3 bases: TGTGCCAGCAGCTTCACGGATACTGAAGCTTTCTTT.

The genes are TRBV11-3 and TRBJ2-3; D gene uncertain. Germline CDR1 and CDR2: SGHNT and YENEEA. CDR3 size: 17 residues. V was shortened by 3 bases and J by 7 bases, with 23 bases between the two germline ends. The CDR3 loop is CASSFSILERDMNTQYF. CDR3 in DNA: TGTGCCAGCAGCTTTTCAATCCTGGAGCGAGACATGAATACGCAGTATTTT.

The rearrangement uses TRBV9 and TRBJ2-3; TRBD1 matches at 9 bases. Germline V CDR1 and CDR2: SGDLS, YYNGEE. This CDR3 contains 14 residues. The junction had 4 bases not matched to a gene; V was cut back by 4 bases and J by 4 bases. CDR3 nucleotides: TGTGCCAGCAGCTTGAGACAGGGGGCAGATACGCAGTATTTT. This gives the protein CASSLRQGADTQYF. The whole variable domain, remainder taken from reference TRBV9 and TRBJ2-3, is DSGVTQTPKHLITATGQRVTLRCSPRSGDLSVYWYQQSLDQGLQFLIQYYNGEERAKGNILERFSAQQFPDLHSELNLSSLELGDSALYFCASSLRQGADTQYFGPGTRLTVL.

Note on this clone: Additional DNA sequences in this sample encode the identical CDR3. The chain carries TRBV5-1 and TRBJ2-1; 8 nucleotides match TRBD2. CDR1 is SGHRS and CDR2 is YFSETQ in the germline V gene. CDR3 length equals 15 residues. V lost 0 bases to trimming and J lost 7 bases; unmatched junction nucleotides: 6. The CDR3 sequence is CASSLDGRGYNEQFF. CDR3 nucleotides: TGCGCCAGCAGCTTGGACGGGAGGGGATATAATGAGCAGTTCTTC.

The chain recombines TRBV14 with TRBJ1-1; D unresolved. The CDR3 extends over 14 amino acids. The ends were cut back, 0 bases at V and 5 bases at J, with 10 bases in the middle. Looked up from germline, CDR1 is SGHDN and CDR2 is FVKESK. This CDR3 is CASSQDSGVTEAFF. The CDR3 DNA reads TGTGCCAGCAGCCAAGATAGTGGGGTTACTGAAGCTTTCTTT.

The rearrangement uses TRBV21-1 and TRBJ2-2; no DNA check was done on the table's D call, TRBD1. TRBV21-1 is marked as a pseudogene. This CDR3 region has 15 residues. CDR3 loop: CASMKGQKTTGELFF. In DNA, the CDR3 is TGTGCCAGCATGAAGGGACAGAAAACCACCGGGGAGCTGTTTTTT.

The rearrangement uses TRBV19 and TRBJ1-5; D is unclear. Germline CDR1 LNHDA, CDR2 SQIVND (reference sequence). The CDR3 spans 12 residues. Trimming removed 2 bases from V and 5 bases from J, with 4 bases in between. CDR3 region: CASSISHQPQHF. CDR3 sequence (DNA): TGTGCCAGTAGTATAAGTCATCAGCCCCAGCATTTT.

The chain uses TRBV30 and TRBJ2-7; TRBD1 aligns across 9 bases. Germline lookup yields CDR1 GTSNPN and CDR2 SVGIG (reference sequence). CDR3 length: 20 residues. Trimming removed 1 base from V and 2 bases from J; junction bases left unmatched: 21. CDR3 region: CAWSAGQGILRLYPTYEQYF. CDR3 DNA: TGTGCCTGGAGTGCGGGACAGGGAATCCTAAGGCTCTATCCAACCTACGAGCAGTACTTC. Combining the CDR3 with reference TRBV30 and TRBJ2-7 gives the whole variable domain SQTIHQWPATLVQPVGSPLSLECTVEGTSNPNLYWYRQAAGRGLQLLFYSVGIGQISSEVPQNLSASRPQDRQFILSSKKLLLSDSGFYLCAWSAGQGILRLYPTYEQYFGPGTRLTVT.

J is TRBJ1-3 and V is TRBV6-1; no reliable D call. Deletions cut 0 bases from V and 4 bases from J, with 7 bases between. Germline V gene data show CDR1 as MNHNS and CDR2 as SASEGT. The CDR3 runs 14 residues. The CDR3 protein is CASSEALLGNTIYF. The CDR3 coding sequence is TGTGCCAGCAGTGAAGCTCTTTTGGGAAACACCATATATTTT.

The chain combines TRBV5-1 with TRBJ2-7; D is unresolved. The CDR3 runs 14 residues. V shed 0 bases and J shed 0 bases, with 7 bases lying between them. CDR1 and CDR2 from the germline V gene are SGHRS and YFSETQ. The CDR3 loop reads CASSLGWDSYEQYF. In nucleotides, the CDR3 is TGCGCCAGCAGCTTGGGGTGGGACTCCTACGAGCAGTACTTC.